The rows below give T cell receptor beta chains drawn from one sample of a study of OX40 agonist ivuxolimab in advanced cancers. Assay used: immunoSEQ multiplex PCR; TCRdb lists only in-frame clones, some missing. Among around 72,000 clones listed, 88% were seen once. The sequencing used CD4+ or CD8+ T cells sorted from blood, collected in a trial of the OX40 agonist ivuxolimab. The receptor set was obtained from an adult with an advanced solid tumor such as melanoma, head and neck, liver or kidney cancer. The CDR3 runs from the conserved cysteine through the conserved F or W. Fields, in order: D gene, clone size, J gene, V gene, CDR3 length, CDR3 DNA, CDR3 protein. A D gene is named only where the DNA matches it firmly. The size of a clone is reported for some rows only, either as once, few or many, or as a class for expanded clones.

d_gene: .
abundance: .
j_gene: TRBJ2-3
v_gene: TRBV29-1
len: 15
CDR3nt: TGCAGCGTTGTCCTTTCCAGCGGGAGCACAGATACGCAGTATTTT
CDR3aa: CSVVLSSGSTDTQYF

d_gene: .
abundance: .
j_gene: TRBJ1-3
v_gene: TRBV19
len: 16
CDR3nt: TGTGCCAGTAGTATCGGGGCAGGTAGCGCTGGAAACACCATATATTTT
CDR3aa: CASSIGAGSAGNTIYF

d_gene: .
abundance: .
j_gene: TRBJ1-2
v_gene: TRBV7-3
len: 13
CDR3nt: TGTGCCAGCAGCTTACCACCCGTCTATGGCTACACCTTC
CDR3aa: CASSLPPVYGYTF

d_gene: .
abundance: .
j_gene: TRBJ1-1
v_gene: TRBV19
len: 19
CDR3nt: TGTGCCAGTAGTATTGAGGGCCGCCCCTGGAGGGGGGTGAACACTGAAGCTTTCTTT
CDR3aa: CASSIEGRPWRGVNTEAFF

d_gene: .
abundance: few
j_gene: TRBJ2-2
v_gene: TRBV9
len: 15
CDR3nt: TGTGCCAGCAGCGTAGGACAGCGGAACACCGGGGAGCTGTTTTTT
CDR3aa: CASSVGQRNTGELFF

d_gene: .
abundance: .
j_gene: TRBJ2-1
v_gene: TRBV7-2
len: 13
CDR3nt: TGTGCCAGCAGCTTACGTCGGGCGAACGAGCAGTTCTTC
CDR3aa: CASSLRRANEQFF

d_gene: TRBD1
abundance: .
j_gene: TRBJ2-2
v_gene: TRBV2
len: 15
CDR3nt: TGTGCCAGCACCGGACAGGGGGCCGGCCCCGGGGAGCTGTTTTTT
CDR3aa: CASTGQGAGPGELFF

d_gene: .
abundance: .
j_gene: TRBJ1-4
v_gene: TRBV9
len: 17
CDR3nt: TGTGCCAGCAGCGCGGAGAGTAGGGCCAGGGGAGGTGAAAAACTGTTTTTT
CDR3aa: CASSAESRARGGEKLFF

d_gene: .
abundance: once
j_gene: TRBJ2-5
v_gene: TRBV11-2
len: 17
CDR3nt: TGTGCCAGCAGCTTAGGGCCACAGGGACCCCCCCAAGAGACCCAGTACTTC
CDR3aa: CASSLGPQGPPQETQYF

d_gene: .
abundance: .
j_gene: TRBJ2-3
v_gene: TRBV25-1
len: 16
CDR3nt: TGTGCCAGCAGTGACGGTTCGTCTACAAACACAGATACGCAGTATTTT
CDR3aa: CASSDGSSTNTDTQYF

d_gene: .
abundance: .
j_gene: TRBJ1-2
v_gene: TRBV19
len: 16
CDR3nt: TGTGCCAGTAGTATAGAAGGGCCGCGTACTAACTATGGCTACACCTTC
CDR3aa: CASSIEGPRTNYGYTF

d_gene: .
abundance: .
j_gene: TRBJ2-7
v_gene: TRBV19
len: 13
CDR3nt: TGTGCCAGTAGTATTAACCGTCCCTACGAGCAGTACTTC
CDR3aa: CASSINRPYEQYF

d_gene: TRBD1
abundance: .
j_gene: TRBJ1-1
v_gene: TRBV6-5
len: 14
CDR3nt: TGTGCCAGCAGTCCAGGGGGCCGGGGCACTGAAGCTTTCTTT
CDR3aa: CASSPGGRGTEAFF

d_gene: TRBD1
abundance: .
j_gene: TRBJ1-2
v_gene: TRBV7-3
len: 14
CDR3nt: TGTGCCAGCAGCCGGGACAGGGGTGACTATGGCTACACCTTC
CDR3aa: CASSRDRGDYGYTF

d_gene: TRBD2
abundance: .
j_gene: TRBJ2-7
v_gene: TRBV6-5
len: 13
CDR3nt: TGTGCCAGCAGCTTAGCGGGACGTACGGAGCAGTACTTC
CDR3aa: CASSLAGRTEQYF

d_gene: .
abundance: .
j_gene: TRBJ2-1
v_gene: TRBV9
len: 15
CDR3nt: TGTGCCAGCAGCGTAGTCTCCAGCTCCTACAATGAGCAGTTCTTC
CDR3aa: CASSVVSSSYNEQFF

d_gene: .
abundance: .
j_gene: TRBJ2-1
v_gene: TRBV11-3
len: 18
CDR3nt: TGTGCCAGCAGCCCCGGGACTTACCCCGGAATTACATACAATGAGCAGTTCTTC
CDR3aa: CASSPGTYPGITYNEQFF

d_gene: .
abundance: .
j_gene: TRBJ2-1
v_gene: TRBV6-1
len: 15
CDR3nt: TGTGCCAGCAGTGCCGACTTGAGCTCCTACAATGAGCAGTTCTTC
CDR3aa: CASSADLSSYNEQFF

d_gene: TRBD1
abundance: few
j_gene: TRBJ2-2
v_gene: TRBV7-9
len: 14
CDR3nt: TGTGCCAGCAGCGACAGGGGGCGTACCGGGGAGCTGTTTTTT
CDR3aa: CASSDRGRTGELFF

d_gene: TRBD1
abundance: .
j_gene: TRBJ2-7
v_gene: TRBV19
len: 14
CDR3nt: TGTGCCAGTAGTTTGGACAGGGAGAAGTACGAGCAGTACTTC
CDR3aa: CASSLDREKYEQYF

d_gene: TRBD1
abundance: .
j_gene: TRBJ1-5
v_gene: TRBV4-1
len: 14
CDR3nt: TGCGCCAGCAGCAGGACAGGGACATCCCAGCCCCAGCATTTT
CDR3aa: CASSRTGTSQPQHF

d_gene: TRBD1
abundance: .
j_gene: TRBJ1-2
v_gene: TRBV6-5
len: 14
CDR3nt: TGTGCCAGCAGTTACTCGGGCAGGGGGTATGGCTACACCTTC
CDR3aa: CASSYSGRGYGYTF

d_gene: .
abundance: few
j_gene: TRBJ1-2
v_gene: TRBV11-2
len: 13
CDR3nt: TGTGCCAGCAGTTCGACGGGAGCCTATGGCTACACCTTC
CDR3aa: CASSSTGAYGYTF

d_gene: .
abundance: once
j_gene: TRBJ2-1
v_gene: TRBV5-4
len: 18
CDR3nt: TGTGCCAGCAGCTCCCCTAATTCCCTACAGGGCGAATACAATGAGCAGTTCTTC
CDR3aa: CASSSPNSLQGEYNEQFF

d_gene: TRBD2
abundance: .
j_gene: TRBJ2-4
v_gene: TRBV6-1
len: 15
CDR3nt: TGTGCCAGCAGTGGCCTAGCGGGGGGCAAAAACATTCAGTACTTC
CDR3aa: CASSGLAGGKNIQYF

d_gene: TRBD2
abundance: once
j_gene: TRBJ2-5
v_gene: TRBV6-5
len: 15
CDR3nt: TGTGCCAGCAGCCCCGGGACTAGCGGCCGGGAGACCCAGTACTTC
CDR3aa: CASSPGTSGRETQYF

d_gene: TRBD1
abundance: .
j_gene: TRBJ2-6
v_gene: TRBV2
len: 17
CDR3nt: TGTGCCAGCAGACCCGGACAGGGGAACCCTGGGGCCAACGTCCTGACTTTC
CDR3aa: CASRPGQGNPGANVLTF

d_gene: TRBD2
abundance: few
j_gene: TRBJ2-4
v_gene: TRBV18
len: 14
CDR3nt: TGTGCCAGCTCACCAGAGGCGGGGGGTAACATTCAGTACTTC
CDR3aa: CASSPEAGGNIQYF

d_gene: TRBD2
abundance: .
j_gene: TRBJ2-1
v_gene: TRBV6-5
len: 15
CDR3nt: TGTGCCAGCAGTTCAACCGGGACTAGAACGGATGAGCAGTTCTTC
CDR3aa: CASSSTGTRTDEQFF

d_gene: .
abundance: few
j_gene: TRBJ2-4
v_gene: TRBV28
len: 14
CDR3nt: TGTGCCAGCAACCCCGCCCTAGCCAAAAACATTCAGTACTTC
CDR3aa: CASNPALAKNIQYF

d_gene: .
abundance: .
j_gene: TRBJ2-5
v_gene: TRBV4-1
len: 13
CDR3nt: TGCGCCAGCAGCCAAGGGTCGAAGGAGACCCAGTACTTC
CDR3aa: CASSQGSKETQYF

d_gene: TRBD1
abundance: .
j_gene: TRBJ1-1
v_gene: TRBV5-8
len: 15
CDR3nt: TGTGCCAGCAGCTTGGGGACAGGGGCCGACACTGAAGCTTTCTTT
CDR3aa: CASSLGTGADTEAFF

d_gene: .
abundance: .
j_gene: TRBJ1-6
v_gene: TRBV6-6
len: 15
CDR3nt: TGTGCCAGCAGTTATATCCGGGGGTCGGGTTCACCCCTCCACTTT
CDR3aa: CASSYIRGSGSPLHF

d_gene: .
abundance: .
j_gene: TRBJ2-3
v_gene: TRBV7-3
len: 15
CDR3nt: TGTGCCAGCAGCTCATTTCCACAGGGACCAGATACGCAGTATTTT
CDR3aa: CASSSFPQGPDTQYF

d_gene: .
abundance: once
j_gene: TRBJ2-7
v_gene: TRBV7-9
len: 15
CDR3nt: TGTGCCAGCACCCCCGGGGTCTCGCGCTCCTACGAGCAGTACTTC
CDR3aa: CASTPGVSRSYEQYF

d_gene: TRBD2
abundance: .
j_gene: TRBJ2-7
v_gene: TRBV5-4
len: 15
CDR3nt: TGTGCCAGCAGCTTGGGCGGGAGGGGATACTACGAGCAGTACTTC
CDR3aa: CASSLGGRGYYEQYF

d_gene: .
abundance: .
j_gene: TRBJ1-2
v_gene: TRBV2
len: 12
CDR3nt: TGTGCCAGCAGTGAGGGCCCCTATGGCTACACCTTC
CDR3aa: CASSEGPYGYTF

d_gene: .
abundance: .
j_gene: TRBJ2-5
v_gene: TRBV28
len: 15
CDR3nt: TGTGCCAGCACTTCGGGTGGGGCGGAACAAGAGACCCAGTACTTC
CDR3aa: CASTSGGAEQETQYF

d_gene: .
abundance: .
j_gene: TRBJ2-7
v_gene: TRBV9
len: 16
CDR3nt: TGTGCCAGCAGCGCATTCCCGACAGTGAGCTCCTACGAGCAGTACTTC
CDR3aa: CASSAFPTVSSYEQYF

d_gene: .
abundance: .
j_gene: TRBJ1-1
v_gene: TRBV11-2
len: 12
CDR3nt: TGTGCCAGCAGCCCAAGTGGCTCAGGGGCTTTCTTT
CDR3aa: CASSPSGSGAFF

d_gene: .
abundance: .
j_gene: TRBJ2-5
v_gene: TRBV10-2
len: 13
CDR3nt: TGCGCCAGCAGCGAACAGGGCCCAGAGACCCAGTACTTC
CDR3aa: CASSEQGPETQYF

d_gene: TRBD1
abundance: once
j_gene: TRBJ1-1
v_gene: TRBV5-4
len: 13
CDR3nt: TGTGCCAGCAGCAAGGGACAGGGGCCTGAAGCTTTCTTT
CDR3aa: CASSKGQGPEAFF

d_gene: .
abundance: .
j_gene: TRBJ2-7
v_gene: TRBV10-2
len: 15
CDR3nt: TGCGCCAGCAGTGACAACACCGTAAGGTCCTACGAGCAGTACTTC
CDR3aa: CASSDNTVRSYEQYF

d_gene: TRBD1
abundance: .
j_gene: TRBJ1-2
v_gene: TRBV11-2
len: 15
CDR3nt: TGTGCCAGCAGCGTCTCGGGGGCAGGGGGCTATGGCTACACCTTC
CDR3aa: CASSVSGAGGYGYTF

d_gene: TRBD2
abundance: .
j_gene: TRBJ2-7
v_gene: TRBV4-1
len: 14
CDR3nt: TGCGCCAGCAGCCAGGGAGCGGGGGCCTACGAGCAGTACTTC
CDR3aa: CASSQGAGAYEQYF